This is a list of T cell receptor beta chains from one sample in a study of response to subunit inactivated influenza vaccine. TCRdb reanalysed the RT-PCR reads using MiXCR and keeps one entry per CDR3 protein. The table records approximately 530,000 distinct CDR3 sequences, around 13% of them present only once. The material sequenced was PBMCs from blood, taken roughly 48 days after vaccination. Receptors were obtained from a man aged 45-65 years who received an inactivated influenza vaccine. CDR3s include the opening cysteine and the closing phenylalanine or tryptophan. Each record gives: D gene, J gene, clone size, V gene, CDR3 protein, CDR3 DNA. The D gene is left open where the match is weak. Only some rows state a clone size, as once, few, many or a class for expanded clones.

D: TRBD2; J: TRBJ2-3; size: NA; V: TRBV10-2; CDR3: CASSRSSGRPTDTQYF; DNA: TGCGCCAGCAGTCGCTCTAGCGGGAGGCCCACAGATACGCAGTATTTT
D: TRBD1; J: TRBJ2-5; size: NA; V: TRBV27; CDR3: CASSRRGRETQYF; DNA: TGTGCCAGCAGCCGTAGGGGGCGGGAGACCCAGTACTTC
D: TRBD2; J: TRBJ2-7; size: NA; V: TRBV7-9; CDR3: CASSSISGGYEQYF; DNA: TGTGCCAGCAGCTCGATAAGCGGGGGCTACGAGCAGTACTTC
D: NA; J: TRBJ2-3; size: many; V: TRBV12-3/TRBV12-4; CDR3: CASSLGSVKYF; DNA: TGTGCCAGCAGTTTAGGCAGCGTGAAGTATTTT
D: NA; J: TRBJ1-1; size: many; V: TRBV6-2/TRBV6-3; CDR3: CASRLMLIQNTEAFF; DNA: TGTGCCAGCAGGCTTATGCTTATACAGAACACTGAAGCTTTCTTT
D: NA; J: TRBJ2-7; size: NA; V: TRBV28; CDR3: CATSGTPTYEQYF; DNA: TGTGCCACCTCCGGGACCCCGACCTACGAGCAGTACTTC
D: NA; J: TRBJ1-1; size: NA; V: TRBV6-5; CDR3: CASSYSGITEAFF; DNA: TGTGCCAGCAGTTACTCAGGGATAACTGAAGCTTTCTTT
D: TRBD2; J: TRBJ2-7; size: many; V: TRBV12-3/TRBV12-4; CDR3: CASSPGLAGVYEQYF; DNA: TGTGCCAGCAGTCCGGGACTAGCGGGAGTTTACGAGCAGTACTTC
D: NA; J: TRBJ2-7; size: few; V: TRBV20-1; CDR3: CSASLAREQYF; DNA: TGCAGTGCTTCCCTCGCACGCGAGCAGTACTTC
D: NA; J: TRBJ2-7; size: many; V: TRBV20-1; CDR3: CSAIQGTYEQYF; DNA: TGCAGTGCCATACAGGGCACCTACGAGCAGTACTTC
D: TRBD1; J: TRBJ1-2; size: few; V: TRBV27; CDR3: CASSPSGQGSLGDGYTF; DNA: TGTGCCAGCAGCCCTTCGGGACAGGGGTCACTCGGTGATGGCTACACCTTC
D: TRBD1; J: TRBJ2-7; size: many; V: TRBV5-1; CDR3: CASKEGANYEQYF; DNA: TGCGCCAGCAAAGAGGGGGCTAACTACGAGCAGTACTTC
D: TRBD2; J: TRBJ2-3; size: few; V: TRBV7-8; CDR3: CASSAGGQQRGTQYF; DNA: TGTGCCAGCAGCGCGGGAGGGCAGCAGCGGGGTACGCAGTATTTT
D: NA; J: TRBJ1-3; size: NA; V: TRBV5-8; CDR3: CASSLTGTSGNTIYF; DNA: TGTGCCAGCAGCTTAACAGGGACCTCTGGAAACACCATATATTTT
D: NA; J: TRBJ1-2; size: many; V: TRBV18; CDR3: CASSPEINYGYTF; DNA: TGTGCCAGCTCACCCGAGATTAACTATGGCTACACCTTC
D: NA; J: TRBJ2-3; size: few; V: TRBV5-1; CDR3: CASSLFGRGGTQYF; DNA: TGCGCCAGCAGCTTGTTCGGGAGAGGGGGGACGCAGTATTTT